This record looks at one T cell receptor (beta chain) sequence and its context. Its antigen remains unidentified. Amplification by 5'RACE using constant-segment primers produced TCR alpha and TCR beta cDNA libraries that carried sample barcodes and UMIs. One entry per CDR3 protein, called by TCRdb with MiXCR from the 5' RACE reads. The repertoire includes around 53,000 distinct CDR3 sequences, 12% of them detected once, and under 30% sits in the top ten. The CDR3 has 13 residues. The germline V gene has CDR1 LNHNV and CDR2 YYDKDF (reference sequence). Deletions cut 1 base from V and 0 bases from J, with 3 bases between. These data belong to a study of T-cell memory formation after mild COVID-19. Overall study findings and caveats: Of the contracting clones, CD4+ ones lay mainly in CM and EM, and CD8+ ones in EMRA. Later expanders leaned CD4+, whereas day 15 to 85 contracting clones were balanced CD4/CD8.

V gene TRBV15 combines with J gene TRBJ1-2; no clear D gene. Input material: PBMCs or a T cell subset sorted from them (not recorded which). This sequence was found in a young man who had mild COVID-19 (a few samples of this study predate the infection). Cell type and time point are not known. Here the CDR3 DNA reads TGTGCCACCAGCAGAGTGGCTAACTATGGCTACACCTTC. Encoded protein: CATSRVANYGYTF.